This T cell receptor (beta chain) appears in the sequencing data of a study of blood T cells in healthy people across ages. Notes on this clonotype: Its target is unknown.

With a J-beta primer mix and a sample-barcoded 5' primer, a second PCR ran roughly 6 to 11 cycles. CDR3-containing paired-end reads numbered at least 3 million in each sample. TCRdb ran MiXCR on the 5' RACE reads and lists one entry per CDR3 protein. Of approximately 2,000,000 distinct CDR3 sequences listed, roughly 43% are singletons. Regarding the study as a whole: Reliance upon unsorted PBMCs precluded definitive naive versus antigen-experienced comparison. Strong correlation linked observed beta diversity and percent naive T cells. Long-lived donors carried more naive CD4+ cells and greater diversity than aged donors.

This CDR3 is 16 amino acids long. Trimming took 0 bases from V and 1 from J, leaving 11 bases between them. The germline V gene encodes CDR1 MNHNY and CDR2 SVGAGI (reference sequence). Material: blood. The V call is TRBV6-6, the J call TRBJ2-3; tentative D call: TRBD2 (6 bases). This TCR was sampled from a human donor in good health. The CDR3 bases are TGTGCCAGCAGTTACTCGACTTGGGGGGGCACAGATACGCAGTATTTT. As protein: CASSYSTWGGTDTQYF.